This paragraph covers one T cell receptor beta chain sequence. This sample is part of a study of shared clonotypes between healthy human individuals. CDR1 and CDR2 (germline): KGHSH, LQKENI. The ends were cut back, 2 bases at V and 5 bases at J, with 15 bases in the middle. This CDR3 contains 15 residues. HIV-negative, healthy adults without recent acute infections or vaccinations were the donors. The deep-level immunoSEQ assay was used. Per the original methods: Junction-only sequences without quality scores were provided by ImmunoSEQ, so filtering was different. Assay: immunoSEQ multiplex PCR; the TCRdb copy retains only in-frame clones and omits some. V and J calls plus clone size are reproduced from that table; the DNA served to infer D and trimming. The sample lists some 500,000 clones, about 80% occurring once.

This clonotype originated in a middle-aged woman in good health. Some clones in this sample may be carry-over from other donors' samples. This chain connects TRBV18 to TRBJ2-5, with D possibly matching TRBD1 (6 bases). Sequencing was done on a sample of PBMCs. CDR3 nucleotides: TGTGCCAGCTCACCAGGCAGGGGCGTTTGGGAGACCCAGTACTTC. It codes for CASSPGRGVWETQYF.